The 30 T cell receptor beta chains listed next were all sequenced from one sample in a study of OX40 agonist ivuxolimab in advanced cancers. Only in-frame clones appear in the TCRdb table, and some are missing; sequencing was by immunoSEQ multiplex PCR. Here the sample spans around 67,000 clones, roughly 87% being singletons. The material sequenced was CD4+ or CD8+ T cells sorted from blood, taken in a trial of the OX40 agonist ivuxolimab. The receptors shown here come from an adult with an advanced solid tumor such as melanoma, head and neck, liver or kidney cancer.

The chain links TRBV10-3 to TRBJ2-3; the match to TRBD2 covers 7 bases. Germline trimming cut 0 bases from V and 1 base from J; bases unmatched to any gene: 10. Germline-derived CDR1 and CDR2 are ENHRY and SYGVKD. The length of the CDR3 is 18 residues. CDR3 sequence: CAISESASGPFGTDTQYF. For the CDR3, the DNA is TGTGCCATCAGTGAGTCGGCTAGCGGTCCCTTTGGCACAGATACGCAGTATTTT.

This rearrangement joins TRBV5-1 to TRBJ2-5; no clear D. Germline CDR1 is SGHRS and CDR2 is YFSETQ. Trimming cost V 3 bases and J 5 bases, with 17 bases left between them. This CDR3 has 15 amino acids. The CDR3 region is CASSYRAITEETQYF. The DNA of the CDR3 is TGCGCCAGCAGCTACCGGGCCATCACGGAGGAGACCCAGTACTTC. The full variable domain, in which reference TRBV5-1 and TRBJ2-5 provide the parts outside the CDR3, is KAGVTQTPRYLIKTRGQQVTLSCSPISGHRSVSWYQQTPGQGLQFLFEYFSETQRNKGNFPGRFSGRQFSNSRSEMNVSTLELGDSALYLCASSYRAITEETQYFGPGTRLLVL.

The chain has TRBV4-1 and TRBJ2-3; D gene ambiguous. From germline, CDR1 is MGHRA and CDR2 YSYEKL. V lost 4 bases and J lost 2, with 10 bases in between. The CDR3 consists of 14 residues. This CDR3 reads CASSLISITDTQYF. Written as DNA, the CDR3 is TGCGCCAGCAGCCTGATCTCAATCACAGATACGCAGTATTTT.

The chain combines TRBV7-7 with TRBJ2-3; D may be TRBD1 or TRBD2 (5 bases each). The CDR3 length is 15 residues. The ends were cut back, 5 bases at V and 0 bases at J, with 12 bases in the middle. Germline-derived CDR1 and CDR2 are SSHAT and FNYEAQ (reference sequence). The CDR3 here is CASSELGDSTDTQYF. CDR3 in DNA: TGTGCCAGCAGCGAGCTGGGGGACAGCACAGATACGCAGTATTTT.

V is TRBV6-1 and J is TRBJ1-1, with D unclear. The CDR3 extends over 16 amino acids. Germline CDR1 is MNHNS and CDR2 is SASEGT. Trimming took 3 bases from V and 7 from J, leaving 21 bases between them. CDR3 DNA: TGTGCCAGCAGTGATATTCTGGTGGGAAGACGGTTTGAAGCTTTCTTT. This gives the protein CASSDILVGRRFEAFF.

The chain carries TRBV27 and TRBJ1-1; unclear D gene. This CDR3 spans 13 amino acids. CDR1 and CDR2 (germline): MNHEY, SMNVEV (reference sequence). The V gene lost 2 bases and the J gene lost 11 bases, with 15 bases spanning the gap. CDR3 sequence: CASSLREGFDAFF. The CDR3, as DNA: TGTGCCAGCAGTTTACGGGAGGGTTTTGACGCTTTCTTT.

The J gene is TRBJ1-4, the V gene TRBV5-1; D is possibly TRBD1 (5 bases). The germline V gene encodes CDR1 SGHRS and CDR2 YFSETQ. The length of the CDR3 is 16 residues. V lost 0 bases and J lost 4, with 13 bases in between. DNA for the CDR3: TGCGCCAGCAGCTTGGCAGGCCAGGGCTATAATGAAAAACTGTTTTTT. Protein sequence: CASSLAGQGYNEKLFF.

The V call is TRBV28, the J call TRBJ1-1, with TRBD1 as a possible D gene (5 bases). V dropped 11 bases and J dropped 1 base, with 8 bases sitting between them. Germline V gives CDR1 MDHEN, CDR2 SYDVKM. The CDR3 extends over 11 amino acids. The CDR3 loop reads CAGQGNTEAFF. The CDR3 bases are TGTGCCGGGCAGGGGAACACTGAAGCTTTCTTT.

The CDR3 region has the DNA TGTGCCAGCAGCTTACAACAGCCTGCAGATACGCAGTATTTT. This codes for CASSLQQPADTQYF. The chain uses TRBV7-9 and TRBJ2-3; no firm D call. V was clipped by 2 bases and J by 4 bases, with 10 bases between them. Per germline, CDR1 SEHNR and CDR2 FQNEAQ (reference sequence). The CDR3 length is 14 residues.

The CDR3 region has the DNA TGTGCCAGCTCACAGGGGGTCAGAAACACCATATATTTT. This gives the protein CASSQGVRNTIYF. This chain links TRBV18 with TRBJ1-3; D possibly corresponds to TRBD1 (6 bases). Germline V gene sequence: CDR1 KGHSH, CDR2 LQKENI. V lost 4 bases and J 5 bases, leaving 9 bases between the germline ends. There are 13 residues in the CDR3. Full variable domain (remainder filled in from reference TRBV18 and TRBJ1-3): NAGVMQNPRHLVRRRGQEARLRCSPMKGHSHVYWYRQLPEEGLKFMVYLQKENIIDESGMPKERFSAEFPKEGPSILRIQQVVRGDSAAYFCASSQGVRNTIYFGEGSWLTVV.

V is TRBV27 and J is TRBJ2-1; 10 bases agree with TRBD2. This CDR3 region has 16 residues. V was clipped by 6 bases and J by 0 bases; unmatched bases: 5. From germline, CDR1 is MNHEY and CDR2 SMNVEV (reference sequence). CDR3 in amino acids: CASSQREGSSYNEQFF. CDR3 sequence (DNA): TGTGCCAGCAGCCAGCGGGAGGGCAGCTCCTACAATGAGCAGTTCTTC.

This sequence joins TRBV21-1 and TRBJ2-7. TRBV21-1 is classified as a pseudogene. The CDR3 has 15 residues. The CDR3 DNA sequence: TGTGCCAGCAGCAAATACCAGGTAGGGCCCTACGAGCAGTACTTC. Translation: CASSKYQVGPYEQYF.

This clone was detected only once. V usage is TRBV11-3 and J usage is TRBJ2-1; TRBD2 agrees at 13 bases. From germline, CDR1 is SGHNT and CDR2 YENEEA. CDR3 size: 16 residues. V was clipped by 4 bases and J by 9 bases; unmatched bases: 9. The CDR3 loop is CASSSTGLAGVIEQFF. In DNA, the CDR3 is TGTGCCAGCAGCTCTACCGGACTAGCGGGAGTGATTGAGCAGTTCTTC. The complete variable domain, with remaining parts taken from reference TRBV11-3 and TRBJ2-1, reads EAGVVQSPRYKIIEKKQPVAFWCNPISGHNTLYWYLQNLGQGPELLIRYENEEAVDDSQLPKDRFSAERLKGVDSTLKIQPAELGDSAVYLCASSSTGLAGVIEQFFGPGTRLTVL.

The V and J genes are TRBV10-1 and TRBJ2-1, with D tentatively TRBD2 (7 bases). Germline values: CDR1 WNHNN, CDR2 SYGVQD (reference sequence). Between the trimmed V and J ends, which lost 2 bases and 4 bases, there was a span of 18 bases. The CDR3 extends over 17 amino acids. Here the CDR3 reads CASSEGGSSGPYNEQFF. For the CDR3, the DNA is TGCGCCAGCAGTGAGGGGGGCTCTAGCGGTCCTTACAATGAGCAGTTCTTC.

This clone showed up just a few times. The chain joins TRBV19 to TRBJ1-2; possibly TRBD1 for D (6 bases). CDR1 and CDR2 from the germline V gene are LNHDA and SQIVND (reference sequence). The CDR3 is 12 residues long. Trimming removed 7 bases from V and 4 bases from J, with 10 bases in between. The CDR3 DNA sequence: TGTGCCAGTATGGGGGCTACCTATGGCTACACCTTC. This codes for CASMGATYGYTF.

This clone came up once. This chain links TRBV19 with TRBJ2-7; 12 bases line up with TRBD1. Germline CDR1 reads LNHDA; CDR2 reads SQIVND (reference sequence). The J segment lost 5 bases and the V segment lost 0 bases, leaving 5 bases of the junction unmatched. The CDR3 is 16 amino acids. In DNA form, the CDR3 reads TGTGCCAGTAGTATAGATCTGGGACAGGGGGCAGACGAGCAGTACTTC. Its protein is CASSIDLGQGADEQYF. Full variable domain (remainder filled in from reference TRBV19 and TRBJ2-7): DGGITQSPKYLFRKEGQNVTLSCEQNLNHDAMYWYRQDPGQGLRLIYYSQIVNDFQKGDIAEGYSVSREKKESFPLTVTSAQKNPTAFYLCASSIDLGQGADEQYFGPGTRLTVT.

CDR3 coding DNA: TGCGCCAGCAGCCAAAGGACCCTAGCGGGGCTATACAATGAGCAGTTCTTC. Translating gives CASSQRTLAGLYNEQFF. The V and J genes are TRBV4-1 and TRBJ2-1, with 9 positions matching TRBD2. This CDR3 spans 17 amino acids. Per germline, CDR1 MGHRA and CDR2 YSYEKL. After removal of 2 bases from V and 4 bases from J, the junction contained 9 bases not matched to a gene.

This clone has only a few counts. In nucleotides, the CDR3 is TGTGCCAGCAGATTCGACAGGGCCCACGAGCAGTACTTC. This encodes CASRFDRAHEQYF. The rearrangement joins TRBV27 to TRBJ2-7; TRBD1 aligns across 7 bases. Germline V gene lookup returns CDR1 MNHEY and CDR2 SMNVEV (reference sequence). V lost 6 bases and J lost 5; bases outside the gene matches: 7. The CDR3 is 13 residues long.

This chain links TRBV7-9 with TRBJ2-1; the D is unclear. CDR3 length: 15 amino acids. V lost 6 bases and J lost 0, with 12 bases in between. Looked up from germline, CDR1 is SEHNR and CDR2 is FQNEAQ (reference sequence). The CDR3 protein is CASSPQAYSYNEQFF. CDR3 sequence (DNA): TGTGCCAGCAGTCCCCAGGCTTACTCCTACAATGAGCAGTTCTTC.

The chain links TRBV7-2 to TRBJ2-3, with D unclear. This CDR3 spans 13 amino acids. V was clipped by 1 base and J by 2 bases, with 4 bases between them. The germline V gene has CDR1 SGHTA and CDR2 FQGNSA. The CDR3 nucleotides read TGTGCCAGCAGCTTAGACCACACAGATACGCAGTATTTT. Protein sequence: CASSLDHTDTQYF.

The V call is TRBV29-1, the J call TRBJ2-1, with D possibly being TRBD1 or TRBD2 (5 bases each). There are 14 residues in the CDR3. Trimming shortened V by 5 bases and J by 5 bases, and 16 bases separated the two germline ends. Germline CDR1 and CDR2: SQVTM and ANQGSEA. The CDR3 DNA sequence: TGCAGCGTTCACCGGGACCGCAATAACAATGAGCAGTTCTTC. Amino acid sequence: CSVHRDRNNNEQFF.

This clone was found once. The chain uses TRBV11-3 and TRBJ2-3, with TRBD2 as a possible D gene (6 bases). Trimming stripped 5 bases from V and 0 bases from J, with 12 bases between. The CDR3 covers 15 residues. Germline V CDR1 and CDR2: SGHNT, YENEEA. DNA of the CDR3: TGTGCCAGCAGCCTGTTCGGGGGAAGCACAGATACGCAGTATTTT. Protein sequence: CASSLFGGSTDTQYF.

The rearrangement joins TRBV4-3 to TRBJ1-3; TRBD1 might be the D (5 bases). V lost 3 bases, J lost 0 bases, and 6 bases lay in between. There are 14 residues in the CDR3. Germline V gives CDR1 LGHNA, CDR2 YSLEER. The CDR3 here is CASSHDSSGNTIYF. As DNA, the CDR3 is TGCGCCAGCAGCCACGACAGCTCTGGAAACACCATATATTTT.

This chain joins TRBV25-1 and TRBJ1-2; D is unresolved. Trimming removed 2 bases at V and 1 base at J, with 8 bases between. CDR3 size: 14 residues. Germline CDR1 reads MGHDK; CDR2 reads SYGVNS. Written as DNA, the CDR3 is TGTGCCAGCAGTGAAAGGAGGGATAACTATGGCTACACCTTC. Amino acids: CASSERRDNYGYTF.

The chain joins TRBV7-2 to TRBJ2-7; 9 bases map to TRBD2. V was clipped by 0 bases and J by 2 bases; unmatched bases: 5. CDR1 SGHTA and CDR2 FQGNSA come from the germline V gene. This CDR3 is 16 amino acids long. The CDR3 DNA reads as TGTGCCAGCAGCTTAGCGCTTGCGGGAGGGCCCTACGAGCAGTACTTC. It specifies CASSLALAGGPYEQYF. Looking up the rest from reference TRBV7-2 and TRBJ2-7 gives the full variable domain: GAGVSQSPSNKVTEKGKDVELRCDPISGHTALYWYRQSLGQGLEFLIYFQGNSAPDKSGLPSDRFSAERTGGSVSTLTIQRTQQEDSAVYLCASSLALAGGPYEQYFGPGTRLTVT.

This clone was observed a few times. The rearrangement links TRBV5-5 to TRBJ1-1; D ambiguous. Trimming removed 2 bases from V and 1 base from J, with 9 bases in between. The CDR3 consists of 14 residues. Looked up from germline, CDR1 is SGHKS and CDR2 is YYEKEE (reference sequence). CDR3 sequence reads: CASSFSGGNTEAFF. Written as DNA, the CDR3 is TGTGCCAGCAGCTTTTCAGGCGGGAACACTGAAGCTTTCTTT.

The J gene is TRBJ2-7, the V gene TRBV4-3; no reliable D call. Germline V gene sequence: CDR1 LGHNA, CDR2 YSLEER. The CDR3 runs 14 residues. The germline V and J ends were trimmed by 4 bases and 7 bases, with 17 bases remaining between them. As DNA, the CDR3 is TGCGCCAGCAGCCCAGCAGGAGTATCCGGGGAGCAGTACTTC. It translates to CASSPAGVSGEQYF.

This chain joins TRBV6-6 and TRBJ2-5; 10 bases line up with TRBD1. With V trimmed by 6 bases and J by 4 bases, 8 bases remained unmatched. Germline V CDR1 and CDR2: MNHNY, SVGAGI (reference sequence). The CDR3 runs 15 residues. CDR3 nucleotides: TGTGCCAGCAGGCCGGGACAGGGGTCGGTAGAGACCCAGTACTTC. It is translated as CASRPGQGSVETQYF.

The chain employs TRBV7-2 and TRBJ2-7, with D perhaps matching TRBD2 (6 bases). Per germline, CDR1 SGHTA and CDR2 FQGNSA. The CDR3 length is 14 residues. Deletions cut 0 bases from V and 4 bases from J, with 10 bases between. The CDR3 DNA follows: TGTGCCAGCAGCTTAGCGGGGGGTAGGTACGAGCAGTACTTC. Protein: CASSLAGGRYEQYF. The full variable domain, its missing parts supplied by reference TRBV7-2 and TRBJ2-7, is GAGVSQSPSNKVTEKGKDVELRCDPISGHTALYWYRQSLGQGLEFLIYFQGNSAPDKSGLPSDRFSAERTGGSVSTLTIQRTQQEDSAVYLCASSLAGGRYEQYFGPGTRLTVT.

The chain carries TRBV10-1 and TRBJ2-3; D might be TRBD2 (5 bases). Between the trimmed V and J ends, which lost 4 bases and 3 bases, there was a span of 14 bases. The CDR3 sequence is 15 residues long. Germline-derived CDR1 and CDR2 are WNHNN and SYGVQD (reference sequence). The CDR3 coding sequence is TGCGCCAGCAGTGCCTCGCGAGGGCAGACAGATACGCAGTATTTT. Encoded protein: CASSASRGQTDTQYF.